The rows below give T cell receptor beta chains drawn from one sample of a study of post-analysis software for immune sequencing data. MiXCR, applied by TCRdb to the PCR reads, yields one record per CDR3 protein. The sample includes about 200,000 distinct CDR3 sequences, about 30% of them seen just once. Sequencing used blood. The receptor source for this set is a girl under 18 with multiple sclerosis. Each CDR3 is given with its conserved first and last residue. Fields, in order: J gene, D gene, V gene, clone size, CDR3 protein, CDR3 DNA. D genes are given only for firm matches. The listing skips clone size in some rows; elsewhere it reads once, few, many or a size class.

J: TRBJ2-4
D: NA
V: TRBV2
size: NA
CDR3: CATKTNRGASNIQYF
DNA: TGTGCCACCAAAACGAACCGGGGGGCGTCAAACATTCAGTACTTC

J: TRBJ2-3
D: NA
V: TRBV6-1
size: few
CDR3: CASTYGNTQYF
DNA: TGTGCCAGCACCTACGGTAATACGCAGTATTTT

J: TRBJ2-1
D: TRBD2
V: TRBV7-9
size: NA
CDR3: CASSLASGGYNEQFF
DNA: TGTGCCAGCAGCTTAGCAAGCGGGGGATACAATGAGCAGTTCTTC

J: TRBJ1-2
D: NA
V: TRBV10-3
size: NA
CDR3: CAISERTDYGYTF
DNA: TGTGCCATCAGTGAGCGGACGGACTATGGCTACACCTTC

J: TRBJ1-1
D: NA
V: TRBV18
size: NA
CDR3: CASSPDPGVTEAFF
DNA: TGTGCCAGCTCACCTGACCCGGGGGTCACTGAAGCTTTCTTT

J: TRBJ2-7
D: NA
V: TRBV7-2
size: many
CDR3: CASSLAGADSYEQYF
DNA: TGTGCCAGCAGCTTAGCGGGGGCAGACTCCTACGAGCAGTACTTC

J: TRBJ2-2
D: TRBD2
V: TRBV20-1
size: NA
CDR3: CSARAGGRYTGELFF
DNA: TGCAGTGCGAGAGCGGGAGGGAGGTACACCGGGGAGCTGTTTTTT

J: TRBJ2-7
D: TRBD2
V: TRBV25-1
size: NA
CDR3: CASSGPNPSGRDYNEQYF
DNA: TGTGCCAGCAGTGGGCCAAACCCTAGCGGGAGGGACTACAATGAGCAGTACTTC

J: TRBJ2-5
D: NA
V: TRBV4-2
size: NA
CDR3: CASSQDRALETQYF
DNA: TGTGCCAGCAGCCAAGATCGGGCGTTAGAGACCCAGTACTTC

J: TRBJ2-1
D: NA
V: TRBV5-1
size: many
CDR3: CASSVGVNSYNEQFF
DNA: TGCGCCAGCAGTGTTGGAGTAAACTCCTACAATGAGCAGTTCTTC

J: TRBJ1-5
D: NA
V: TRBV6-6
size: NA
CDR3: CASSYSERQPQHF
DNA: TGTGCCAGCAGTTACTCGGAGAGGCAGCCCCAGCATTTT

J: TRBJ2-1
D: NA
V: TRBV2
size: NA
CDR3: CASSTAPPLDNEQFF
DNA: TGTGCCAGCAGCACGGCCCCCCCTCTAGACAATGAGCAGTTCTTC

J: TRBJ1-1
D: NA
V: TRBV4-1
size: few
CDR3: CASSQGGLGVSTEAFF
DNA: TGCGCCAGCAGCCAAGGTGGTCTGGGGGTCAGCACTGAAGCTTTCTTT

J: TRBJ1-1
D: NA
V: TRBV6-5
size: NA
CDR3: CASSPWTVNTEAFF
DNA: TGTGCCAGCAGTCCGTGGACGGTGAACACTGAAGCTTTCTTT

J: TRBJ2-3
D: TRBD1
V: TRBV5-1
size: NA
CDR3: CASSSRTGDTDTQYF
DNA: TGCGCCAGCAGCTCACGGACAGGGGACACAGATACGCAGTATTTT

J: TRBJ1-1
D: NA
V: TRBV3-1
size: NA
CDR3: CASSPLGAGTEAFF
DNA: TGTGCCAGCAGCCCTCTGGGGGCGGGCACTGAAGCTTTCTTT

J: TRBJ2-3
D: TRBD2
V: TRBV27
size: NA
CDR3: CATLAGGRGDTQYF
DNA: TGTGCCACCTTAGCGGGGGGGCGGGGAGATACGCAGTATTTT

J: TRBJ2-7
D: NA
V: TRBV4-1
size: many
CDR3: CASSQDDATIYEQYF
DNA: TGCGCCAGCAGCCAAGATGATGCGACAATCTACGAGCAGTACTTC

J: TRBJ1-6
D: NA
V: TRBV3-1
size: few
CDR3: CASSQESAYNSPLHF
DNA: TGTGCCAGCAGCCAAGAGTCAGCCTATAATTCACCCCTCCACTTT

J: TRBJ1-5
D: NA
V: TRBV7-3
size: NA
CDR3: CASSYDPGTKSNQPQHF
DNA: TGTGCCAGCAGCTACGACCCGGGGACGAAGAGCAATCAGCCCCAGCATTTT

J: TRBJ1-1
D: NA
V: TRBV10-1
size: NA
CDR3: CASSPVRGGRTEAFF
DNA: TGCGCCAGCAGCCCCGTCCGGGGGGGGAGAACTGAAGCTTTCTTT

J: TRBJ1-1
D: NA
V: TRBV19
size: few
CDR3: CASSIGPRGPDTEAFF
DNA: TGTGCCAGTAGTATAGGTCCCCGGGGGCCCGACACTGAAGCTTTCTTT